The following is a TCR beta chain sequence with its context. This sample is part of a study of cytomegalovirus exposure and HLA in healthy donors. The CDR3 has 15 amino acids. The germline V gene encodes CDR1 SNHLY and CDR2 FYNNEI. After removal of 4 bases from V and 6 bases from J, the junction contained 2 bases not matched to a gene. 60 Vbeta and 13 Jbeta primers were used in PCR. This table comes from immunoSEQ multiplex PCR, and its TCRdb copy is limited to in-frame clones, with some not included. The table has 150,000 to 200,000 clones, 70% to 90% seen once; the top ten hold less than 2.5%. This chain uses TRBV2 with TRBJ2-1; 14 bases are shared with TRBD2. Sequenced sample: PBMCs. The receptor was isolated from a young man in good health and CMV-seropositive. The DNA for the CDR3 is TGTGCCAGCAGTGGACTAGCGGGGGGGCGCAATGAGCAGTTCTTC. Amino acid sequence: CASSGLAGGRNEQFF.